Detailed here is one T cell receptor beta chain. Its target is not known. This same CDR3 is encoded by further DNA sequences in the sample. The sample belongs to a study of CD8+ T cells in alopecia areata. Study in general: Patients given treatment had severity scored by the percentage of scalp area affected.

Trimming removed 4 bases at V and 2 bases at J, with 9 bases between. Germline-derived CDR1 and CDR2 are SGHTA and FQGNSA. The CDR3 sequence is 15 residues long. Treatment defined: oral pan-JAK inhibitor, 5-10 mg twice daily. Investigators isolated RNA and reverse transcribed it into cDNA to act as the sequencing template. Clones were sequenced by immunoSEQ multiplex PCR, and TCRdb holds only the in-frame ones, with some missing. The data show 120,000 or so clones, under 65% seen once. Study-level results: Greater clonality was observed in lesional scalp samples, especially alopecia totalis/universalis, versus normal scalp.

The sequence derives from a human donor with alopecia areata. Sample: CD4+ T cells sorted from blood, taken at week 4, from a patient treated with tofacitinib. The genes are TRBV7-2 and TRBJ2-6; the D is unclear. CDR3 amino acids: CASSSTGTGANVLTF. The CDR3 DNA follows: TGTGCCAGCAGCTCCACCGGAACTGGGGCCAACGTCCTGACTTTC.